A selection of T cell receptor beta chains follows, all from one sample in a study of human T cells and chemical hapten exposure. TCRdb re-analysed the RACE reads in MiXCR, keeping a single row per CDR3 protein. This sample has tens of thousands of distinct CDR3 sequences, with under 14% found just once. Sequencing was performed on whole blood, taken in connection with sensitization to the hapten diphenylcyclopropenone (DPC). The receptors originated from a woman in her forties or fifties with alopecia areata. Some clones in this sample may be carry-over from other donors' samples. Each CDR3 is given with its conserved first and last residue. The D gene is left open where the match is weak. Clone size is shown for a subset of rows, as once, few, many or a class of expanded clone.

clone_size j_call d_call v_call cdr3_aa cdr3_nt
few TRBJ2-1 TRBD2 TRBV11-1 CASSLGQGLAGERSYNEQFF TGTGCCAGCAGCTTAGGGCAGGGACTAGCGGGAGAACGGTCCTACAATGAGCAGTTCTTC
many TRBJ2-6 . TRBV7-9 CASSPDRAGANVLTF TGTGCCAGCAGCCCGGACCGTGCTGGGGCCAACGTCCTGACTTTC
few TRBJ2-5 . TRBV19 CASSMGPFTSF TGTGCCAGTAGTATGGGACCGTTCACTAGCTTC
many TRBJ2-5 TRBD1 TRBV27 CASSYRTGRQETQYF TGTGCCAGCAGTTACCGGACAGGTCGGCAAGAGACCCAGTACTTC
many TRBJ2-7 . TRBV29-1 CSARGGQGKEQYF TGCAGCGCCCGAGGGGGGCAGGGTAAGGAGCAGTACTTC
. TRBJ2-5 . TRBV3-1 CASSQRRAQETQYF TGTGCCAGCAGCCAAAGACGTGCCCAAGAGACCCAGTACTTC
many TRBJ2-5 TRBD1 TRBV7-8 CASSMDRGETQYF TGTGCCAGCAGCATGGACAGGGGAGAGACCCAGTACTTC
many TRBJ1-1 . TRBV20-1 CSSGRGRMTEAFF TGCAGTTCGGGACGGGGGCGGATGACTGAAGCTTTCTTT
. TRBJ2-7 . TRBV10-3 CAIRSQASSYEQYF TGTGCCATCAGGTCACAGGCGAGCTCCTACGAGCAGTACTTC
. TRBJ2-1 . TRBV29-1 CSATLVSYNEQFF TGCAGCGCCACCCTGGTCTCCTACAATGAGCAGTTCTTC
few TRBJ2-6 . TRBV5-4 CASRPPPGGGGANVLTF TGTGCCAGCAGGCCCCCCCCCGGGGGAGGAGGGGCCAACGTCCTGACTTTC
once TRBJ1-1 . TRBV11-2 CASSNLENTEAFF TGTGCCAGCAGCAATCTGGAGAACACTGAAGCTTTCTTT
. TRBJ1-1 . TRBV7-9 CASSLVVGGTEAFF TGTGCCAGCAGCTTAGTAGTGGGTGGCACTGAAGCTTTCTTT
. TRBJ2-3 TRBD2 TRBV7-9 CASSPLGGSEDTQYF TGTGCCAGCAGCCCGCTTGGCGGGAGTGAGGATACGCAGTATTTT
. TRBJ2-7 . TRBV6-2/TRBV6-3 CASSYSHEQYF TGTGCCAGCAGTTACTCCCACGAGCAGTACTTC
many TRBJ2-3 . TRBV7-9 CASSPGRPWGTDTQYF TGTGCCAGCAGCCCGGGGAGGCCGTGGGGCACAGATACGCAGTATTTT
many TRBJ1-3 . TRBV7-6 CASSSQVPGNTIYF TGTGCCAGCAGCTCCCAGGTCCCTGGAAACACCATATATTTT
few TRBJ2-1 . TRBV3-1 CASSPLAAQSGEQFF TGTGCCAGCAGCCCTCTCGCAGCACAATCAGGGGAGCAGTTCTTC
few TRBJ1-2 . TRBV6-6 CASSYIQRGYTF TGTGCCAGCAGTTACATCCAGCGTGGCTACACCTTC
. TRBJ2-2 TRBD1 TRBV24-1 CATSDPAGTGHTGELFF TGTGCCACCAGTGACCCCGCCGGGACAGGCCACACCGGGGAGCTGTTTTTT
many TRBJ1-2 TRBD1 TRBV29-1 CSARQTGSGYTF TGCAGCGCCCGACAGACAGGGAGTGGCTACACCTTC
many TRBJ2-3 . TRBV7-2 CASSAPGARTDTQYF TGTGCCAGCAGCGCTCCGGGGGCCCGCACAGATACGCAGTATTTT
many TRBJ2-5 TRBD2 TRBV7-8 CASSTPGLAGLQETQYF TGTGCCAGCAGCACGCCGGGACTAGCGGGTCTCCAAGAGACCCAGTACTTC
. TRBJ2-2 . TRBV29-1 CSVIATGRSGELFF TGCAGCGTGATCGCGACAGGGAGGTCGGGGGAGCTGTTTTTT
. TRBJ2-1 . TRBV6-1 CASSHREGDEQFF TGTGCCAGCAGCCACAGGGAAGGCGATGAGCAGTTCTTC
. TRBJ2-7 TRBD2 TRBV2 CASSLGQAIPGLVGYEQYF TGTGCCAGCAGTTTGGGGCAGGCCATACCGGGACTAGTGGGATACGAGCAGTACTTC
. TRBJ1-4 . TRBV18 CASSPDVEKLFF TGTGCCAGCTCACCTGACGTTGAAAAACTGTTTTTT
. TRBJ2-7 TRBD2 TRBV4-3 CASSQGLAASYEQYF TGCGCCAGCAGCCAGGGACTAGCGGCCTCCTACGAGCAGTACTTC
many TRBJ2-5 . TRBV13 CASSLRDTQETQYF TGTGCCAGCAGCTTACGGGACACACAAGAGACCCAGTACTTC
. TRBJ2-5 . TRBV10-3 CAISEAGGQETQYF TGTGCCATCAGTGAGGCAGGGGGGCAAGAGACCCAGTACTTC
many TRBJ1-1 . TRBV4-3 CASSQTLSTEAFF TGCGCCAGCAGCCAAACATTGAGCACTGAAGCTTTCTTT
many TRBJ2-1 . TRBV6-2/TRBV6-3 CASSYDPGREQFF TGTGCCAGCAGTTACGATCCAGGACGCGAGCAGTTCTTC
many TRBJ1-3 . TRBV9 CASSAGTVSGNTIYF TGTGCCAGCAGCGCCGGGACGGTCTCTGGAAACACCATATATTTT
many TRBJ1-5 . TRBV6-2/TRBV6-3 CASRQNRDNQPQHF TGTGCCAGCAGACAAAACAGGGATAATCAGCCCCAGCATTTT
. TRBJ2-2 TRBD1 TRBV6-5 CASRLTGGVTGELFF TGTGCCAGCAGACTGACAGGGGGCGTCACCGGGGAGCTGTTTTTT
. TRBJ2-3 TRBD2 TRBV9 CASSVPSSGRDTQYF TGTGCCAGCAGCGTCCCGTCTAGCGGTCGAGATACGCAGTATTTT
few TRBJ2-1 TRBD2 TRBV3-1 CASSEVLAALYNEQFF TGTGCCAGCAGCGAAGTACTAGCGGCCCTATACAATGAGCAGTTCTTC
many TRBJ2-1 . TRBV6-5 CASSYSGTGNNEQFF TGTGCCAGCAGTTACTCGGGCACCGGGAACAATGAGCAGTTCTTC
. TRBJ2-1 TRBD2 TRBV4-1 CASTLSGGLEGDEQFF TGCGCCAGCACCCTAAGCGGGGGGCTTGAGGGGGATGAGCAGTTCTTC
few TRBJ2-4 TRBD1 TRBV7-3 CASSSAGQGGNIQYF TGTGCCAGCAGCTCCGCGGGACAGGGTGGAAACATTCAGTACTTC
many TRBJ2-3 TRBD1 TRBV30 CALTRGSTDTQYF TGTGCTCTGACCAGGGGGAGCACAGATACGCAGTATTTT
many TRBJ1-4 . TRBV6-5 CASSPTTGLDEKLFF TGTGCCAGCAGTCCCACCACAGGACTAGATGAAAAACTGTTTTTT
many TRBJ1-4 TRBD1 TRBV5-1 CASSLGTGGEKLFF TGCGCCAGCAGCTTGGGGACAGGCGGGGAAAAACTGTTTTTT
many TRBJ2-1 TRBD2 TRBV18 CASSLGTSGGNEQFF TGTGCCAGCTCACTTGGGACTAGCGGCGGCAATGAGCAGTTCTTC
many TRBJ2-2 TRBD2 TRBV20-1 CSARPYGTSGTGELFF TGCAGTGCTAGACCATACGGGACTAGCGGGACCGGGGAGCTGTTTTTT
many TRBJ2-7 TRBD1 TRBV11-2 CASSADRGYEQYF TGTGCCAGCAGCGCGGACAGGGGTTACGAGCAGTACTTC
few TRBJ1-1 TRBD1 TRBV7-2 CASSRDRGPAFF TGTGCCAGCAGCCGGGACAGGGGACCAGCTTTCTTT
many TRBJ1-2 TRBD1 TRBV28 CAGRTGVELRGYTF TGTGCCGGCAGAACAGGGGTTGAATTGCGTGGCTACACCTTC
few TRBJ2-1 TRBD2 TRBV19 CASSIVGLAENNEQFF TGTGCCAGTAGTATAGTGGGGCTAGCGGAAAACAATGAGCAGTTCTTC
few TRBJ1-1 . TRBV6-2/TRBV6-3 CASSPDSLEAFF TGTGCCAGCAGCCCGGACAGCCTTGAAGCTTTCTTT
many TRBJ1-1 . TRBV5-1 CASGGGAEMNTEAFF TGCGCCAGCGGCGGGGGCGCCGAAATGAACACTGAAGCTTTCTTT
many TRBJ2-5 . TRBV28 CASNWRGPQETQYF TGTGCCAGCAACTGGCGAGGGCCGCAAGAGACCCAGTACTTC
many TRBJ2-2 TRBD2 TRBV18 CASSPRLARGTGELFF TGTGCCAGCTCACCGAGACTAGCGAGGGGCACCGGGGAGCTGTTTTTT
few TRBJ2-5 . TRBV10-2 CASSETGVPRETQYF TGCGCCAGCAGTGAGACGGGAGTCCCCCGAGAGACCCAGTACTTC